This TCR beta chain was obtained from a study of technical replicates of blood from several donors. The V gene lost 7 bases and the J gene lost 0 bases, with 7 bases spanning the gap. Germline V CDR1 and CDR2: MDHEN, SYDVKM. The length of the CDR3 is 13 residues. Only in-frame clones appear in the TCRdb table, and some are missing; sequencing was by immunoSEQ multiplex PCR. The sample has 65,000 to 85,000 clones, about 96% seen once; the top ten hold 0.34%. Sequenced material: T cells isolated from PBMCs. The receptor was derived from a human donor in good health. This rearrangement joins TRBV28 to TRBJ2-1, with unresolved D. The CDR3, as DNA: TGTGCCAGCATTCCCAGCTCCTACAATGAGCAGTTCTTC. It specifies CASIPSSYNEQFF.